These 16 T cell receptor beta chains were sequenced from one sample in a study of T cell changes during pregnancy in multiple sclerosis. The table came from immunoSEQ multiplex PCR; TCRdb's copy has only in-frame clones and leaves some out. The data hold roughly 45,000 clones, with almost 90% observed a single time. Material: peripheral blood, obtained in the second trimester of pregnancy. These receptor sequences come from a female donor in good health, enrolled as a control in a pregnancy study.

CDR3 protein: CASSQGQGGNEQFF. For the CDR3, the DNA is TGCGCCAGCAGCCAGGGACAGGGAGGCAATGAGCAGTTCTTC. The chain employs TRBV5-1 and TRBJ2-1, with TRBD1 identical over 9 bases. The V and J ends lost 4 bases and 6 bases, in that order; junction bases with no gene match: 5. The CDR3 loop spans 14 amino acids. In germline, CDR1 is SGHRS, CDR2 YFSETQ.

The rearrangement links TRBV18 to TRBJ2-7, with TRBD1 identical over 7 bases. Trimming removed 6 bases from V and 6 bases from J; junction bases left unmatched: 5. The germline gives CDR1 KGHSH, CDR2 LQKENI. This CDR3 region has 12 residues. The CDR3 is CASSQTGSEQYF. The CDR3 DNA is TGTGCCAGCTCGCAGACAGGGAGCGAGCAGTACTTC.

The chain is built from TRBV7-2 and TRBJ2-3; TRBD2 matches at 7 bases. Germline assignment: CDR1 SGHTA and CDR2 FQGNSA. The CDR3 runs 15 residues. V dropped 5 bases and J dropped 3; count of bases not matched to a gene: 8. CDR3 in amino acids: CASSLLAGVTDTQYF. In DNA, the CDR3 is TGTGCCAGCAGCCTACTCGCGGGAGTAACAGATACGCAGTATTTT.

This chain links TRBV30 with TRBJ1-1; D is possibly TRBD1 (5 bases). Per the germline V gene, CDR1 is GTSNPN and CDR2 is SVGIG (reference sequence). The V gene lost 2 bases and the J gene lost 0 bases, with 7 bases spanning the gap. The CDR3 is 13 amino acids. The CDR3 loop is CAWSRGMNTEAFF. The CDR3 DNA reads as TGTGCCTGGAGTCGGGGGATGAACACTGAAGCTTTCTTT.

The chain links TRBV6-6 to TRBJ2-1; no clear D gene. Germline values: CDR1 MNHNY, CDR2 SVGAGI (reference sequence). V was pared by 2 bases and J by 2 bases, with 7 bases between. CDR3 length: 14 residues. This CDR3 is CASSYEETYNEQFF. DNA of the CDR3: TGTGCCAGCAGTTACGAGGAAACCTACAATGAGCAGTTCTTC.

This clone has more than one count but fewer than ten. The chain has TRBV15 and TRBJ1-2; maybe TRBD1 (5 bases). The V end lost 0 bases, the J end lost 3 bases, and 11 bases lay between the germline ends. This CDR3 has 15 amino acids. The germline V gene encodes CDR1 LNHNV and CDR2 YYDKDF (reference sequence). The CDR3 DNA sequence: TGTGCCACCAGCAGAGATCTCGGGGGTGACTATGGCTACACCTTC. Residues: CATSRDLGGDYGYTF.

The V call is TRBV27, the J call TRBJ2-3; the match to TRBD1 covers 9 bases. V shed 6 bases and J 5 bases; nucleotides not matched to a gene: 9. Germline loops: CDR1 MNHEY, CDR2 SMNVEV (reference sequence). The CDR3 loop spans 15 amino acids. This chain's CDR3 is CASRPSGQGQDTQYF. CDR3 coding DNA: TGTGCCAGCAGACCCTCAGGACAGGGGCAAGATACGCAGTATTTT.

The J gene is TRBJ2-7, the V gene TRBV2; 11 bases align to TRBD2. This CDR3 spans 16 amino acids. Germline V lookup: CDR1 SNHLY, CDR2 FYNNEI. Trimming at V came to 4 bases and at J to 5 bases, leaving 10 bases not matched to a gene. Here the CDR3 reads CASSVASGGLSDEQYF. The CDR3 region has the DNA TGTGCCAGCAGTGTGGCTAGCGGGGGGCTCAGCGACGAGCAGTACTTC.

The genes are TRBV5-1 and TRBJ2-5; TRBD2 might be the D (5 bases). This CDR3 has 15 amino acids. Germline CDR1 is SGHRS and CDR2 is YFSETQ. Trimming took 2 bases from V and 4 from J, leaving 15 bases between them. The CDR3 nucleotides are TGCGCCAGCAGCTTATTTGAGGGAGTATCAGAGACCCAGTACTTC. Its translation is CASSLFEGVSETQYF. The whole variable domain, remainder taken from reference TRBV5-1 and TRBJ2-5, is KAGVTQTPRYLIKTRGQQVTLSCSPISGHRSVSWYQQTPGQGLQFLFEYFSETQRNKGNFPGRFSGRQFSNSRSEMNVSTLELGDSALYLCASSLFEGVSETQYFGPGTRLLVL.

The chain couples TRBV14 to TRBJ1-2; D remains unclear. The CDR3 totals 12 residues. V was pared by 4 bases and J by 13 bases, with 16 bases between. Per germline, CDR1 SGHDN and CDR2 FVKESK. The CDR3 reads CASSLSTAAATF. Here the CDR3 DNA reads TGTGCCAGCAGCCTATCCACGGCGGCGGCCACCTTC.

This chain uses TRBV5-1 with TRBJ1-2; 8 positions match TRBD1. Germline values: CDR1 SGHRS, CDR2 YFSETQ. The CDR3 is made up of 17 amino acids. The J segment lost 7 bases and the V segment lost 0 bases, leaving 14 bases of the junction unmatched. CDR3 residues: CASSLDGLWTGIVGYTF. The CDR3 bases are TGCGCCAGCAGCTTGGACGGCTTGTGGACAGGGATTGTTGGCTACACCTTC.

The V gene is TRBV2, the J gene TRBJ1-2; TRBD1 matches at 7 bases. This CDR3 has 15 residues. Trimming removed 6 bases from V and 6 bases from J; junction bases left unmatched: 13. Germline CDR1 reads SNHLY; CDR2 reads FYNNEI. The CDR3 spells CASRPPTGFEDGYTF. Here the CDR3 DNA reads TGTGCCAGCAGGCCCCCGACAGGGTTTGAGGATGGCTACACCTTC.

This chain joins TRBV27 and TRBJ1-4; 7 nucleotides agree with TRBD1. This CDR3 has 15 amino acids. J gave up 3 bases and V 7 bases, and 8 bases lay outside the gene matches. Germline loops: CDR1 MNHEY, CDR2 SMNVEV (reference sequence). For the CDR3, the DNA is TGTGCCAGCACCGAGTCGGGGACAGCTAATGAAAAACTGTTTTTT. Translated: CASTESGTANEKLFF.

The chain is built from TRBV4-1 and TRBJ2-1; a weak D match, TRBD1 (5 bases). The ends were cut back, 0 bases at V and 5 bases at J, with 17 bases in the middle. The CDR3 totals 17 residues. Germline V gene lookup returns CDR1 MGHRA and CDR2 YSYEKL. CDR3 region: CASSQDPQGSRNNEQFF. DNA for the CDR3: TGCGCCAGCAGCCAAGATCCCCAGGGTTCTCGGAACAATGAGCAGTTCTTC.

This clone occurred once. The genes are TRBV9 and TRBJ2-1; 9 nucleotides line up with TRBD2. The CDR3 loop spans 16 amino acids. From germline, CDR1 is SGDLS and CDR2 YYNGEE. The V and J ends lost 4 bases and 7 bases, in that order; junction bases with no gene match: 12. Here the CDR3 reads CASSFYGGGARNEQFF. The CDR3 DNA follows: TGTGCCAGCAGCTTCTATGGCGGGGGGGCCCGGAATGAGCAGTTCTTC.

V usage is TRBV7-2 and J usage is TRBJ2-7; 8 bases map to TRBD1. Per germline, CDR1 SGHTA and CDR2 FQGNSA. J gave up 6 bases and V 4 bases, and 8 bases lay outside the gene matches. The length of the CDR3 is 14 residues. CDR3 residues: CASSSPGGKGEQYF. CDR3 sequence (DNA): TGTGCCAGCAGCTCCCCAGGGGGCAAAGGCGAGCAGTACTTC.